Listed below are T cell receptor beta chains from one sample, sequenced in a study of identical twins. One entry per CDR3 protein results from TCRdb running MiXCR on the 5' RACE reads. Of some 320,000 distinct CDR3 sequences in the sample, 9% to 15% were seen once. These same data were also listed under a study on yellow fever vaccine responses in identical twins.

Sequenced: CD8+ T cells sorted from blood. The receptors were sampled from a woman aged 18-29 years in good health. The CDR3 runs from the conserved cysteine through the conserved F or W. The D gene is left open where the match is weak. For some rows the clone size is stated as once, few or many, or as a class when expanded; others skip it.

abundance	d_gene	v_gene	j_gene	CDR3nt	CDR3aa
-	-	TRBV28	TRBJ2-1	TGTGCCAGCAGTCCGTCTACCTCCAGGACCTACAATGAGCAGTTCTTC	CASSPSTSRTYNEQFF
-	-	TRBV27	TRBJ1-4	TGTGCCAGCAGTTTAGTGGACAGCCCGAATGAAAAACTGTTTTTT	CASSLVDSPNEKLFF
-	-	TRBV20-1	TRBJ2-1	TGCAGTGCTAGTCAAAGAAATCGTCTGGACAATGAGCAGTTCTTC	CSASQRNRLDNEQFF
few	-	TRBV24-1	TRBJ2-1	TGTGCCACCAGGCCCGGGAGGCAGGGGGAGGACAATGAGCAGTTCTTC	CATRPGRQGEDNEQFF
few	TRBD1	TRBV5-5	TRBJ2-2	TGTGCCAGCAGCGGACCATCAGACAGGACAGGGAACACCGGGGAGCTGTTTTTT	CASSGPSDRTGNTGELFF
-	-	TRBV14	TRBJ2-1	TGTGCCAGCAGCCAACCTACTACGTCCCTAGACAATGAGCAGTTCTTC	CASSQPTTSLDNEQFF
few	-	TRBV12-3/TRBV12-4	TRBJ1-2	TGTGCCGGACTCTCTCACGCTGGTGCACTCACCTTC	CAGLSHAGALTF
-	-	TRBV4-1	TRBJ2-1	TGCGCCAGCAGCCAGTTGATGCTGAATGAGCAGTTCTTC	CASSQLMLNEQFF
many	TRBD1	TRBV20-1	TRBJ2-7	TGCAGTGCTAGACAGGGGGCAGCCGAGCAGTACTTC	CSARQGAAEQYF
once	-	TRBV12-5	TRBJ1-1	TGTGCTAGTGGTGATGGCAGTCAAGAAGCTTTCTTT	CASGDGSQEAFF
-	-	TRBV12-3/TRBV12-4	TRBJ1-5	TGTGCCAGCAGTTCGGGTCAGAGCGATCAGCCCCAGCATTTT	CASSSGQSDQPQHF
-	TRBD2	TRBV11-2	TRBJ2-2	TGTGCCAGCAGCTTGCCGGGGGGGAGGACCGGGGAGCTGTTTTTT	CASSLPGGRTGELFF
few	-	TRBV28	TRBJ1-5	TGTGCCAGCTACGGTATAGGGGTTCAGCCCCAGCATTTT	CASYGIGVQPQHF
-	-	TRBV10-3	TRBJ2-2	TGTGCCACCCACGAAGAGGACTTCCTTAACACCGGGGAGCTGTTTTTT	CATHEEDFLNTGELFF
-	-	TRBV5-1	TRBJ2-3	TGCGCCAGCAGTTTCACCCCAAAAGCTCGGGATACGCAGTATTTT	CASSFTPKARDTQYF
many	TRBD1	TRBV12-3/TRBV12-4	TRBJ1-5	TGTGCCAGCAGTGAGACAGGGATAAATCAGCCCCAGCATTTT	CASSETGINQPQHF
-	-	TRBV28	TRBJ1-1	TGTGCCAGCAGTTTAAGGTGGGAGTCCGGGGAAAACACTGAAGCTTTCTTT	CASSLRWESGENTEAFF
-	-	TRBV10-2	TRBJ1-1	TGCGCCAGCAGTGAGTCGCGGGGATACACTGAAGCTTTCTTT	CASSESRGYTEAFF
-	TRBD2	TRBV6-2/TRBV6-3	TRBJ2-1	TGTGCCAGCAGTTACTCGAAATACTTGACTAGCGGGCTCGGGGGTGAGCAGTTCTTC	CASSYSKYLTSGLGGEQFF
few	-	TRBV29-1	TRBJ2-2	TGCAGCGCCGCAGGGAGAGAGACCGGGGAGCTGTTTTTT	CSAAGRETGELFF
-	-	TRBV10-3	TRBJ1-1	TGTGCCATCAGGAAGGGGACGGGTTCCCCACATGGGGAAGCTTTCTTT	CAIRKGTGSPHGEAFF
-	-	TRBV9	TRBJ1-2	TGTGCCAGCAGCGAGGGAAGGTACGGCGTCTCCTTC	CASSEGRYGVSF
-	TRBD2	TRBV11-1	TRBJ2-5	TGTGCCAGCAGCTGGGATGGGACACAACCGGGACTAGCGAAAGAGACCCAGTACTTC	CASSWDGTQPGLAKETQYF
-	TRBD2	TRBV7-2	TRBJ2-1	TGTGCCAGCAGCTTTACCTGGACTAGCAGAGATGAGCAGTTCTTC	CASSFTWTSRDEQFF
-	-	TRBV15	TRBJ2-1	TGTGCCACCAGCAGACAGGACAACTACAATGAGCAGTTCTTC	CATSRQDNYNEQFF
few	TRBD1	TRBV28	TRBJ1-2	TGTGCCAGCAGCCACGGGACAGGGGAAGGCTACACCTTC	CASSHGTGEGYTF
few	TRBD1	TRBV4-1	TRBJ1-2	TGCGCCAGCAGCCAAGGCCGACAGGGGGTTTCGGGCTACACCTTC	CASSQGRQGVSGYTF
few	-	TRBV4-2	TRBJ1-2	TGTGCCAGCAGCCTCTTCAGGAGTAACTATGGCTACACCTTC	CASSLFRSNYGYTF
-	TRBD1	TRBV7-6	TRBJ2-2	TGTGCCAGCAGCTCATATACGACAGGGATCACCGGGGAGCTGTTTTTT	CASSSYTTGITGELFF
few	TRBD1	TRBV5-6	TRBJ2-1	TGTGCCAGCAACCCTCTGACAGGGGCGTCCTACAATGAGCAGTTCTTC	CASNPLTGASYNEQFF
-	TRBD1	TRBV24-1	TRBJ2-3	TGTGCCACCAGTGTGGAAGGGACAGGTACGCAGTATTTT	CATSVEGTGTQYF
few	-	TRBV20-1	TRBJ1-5	TGCAGTGCTACCCTACCCGGACATCCCAATCAGCCCCAGCATTTT	CSATLPGHPNQPQHF
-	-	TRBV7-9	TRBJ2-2	TGTGCCAGCAGCTTGACGAACCCTAGAACCGGGGAGCTGTTTTTT	CASSLTNPRTGELFF
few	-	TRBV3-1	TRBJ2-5	TGTGCCAGCAGCCAAGAAAACCAAGAGACCCAGTACTTC	CASSQENQETQYF
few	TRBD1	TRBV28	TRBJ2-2	TGTGCCAGCAGGGACAGGGGGACCCCCGGGGAGCTGTTTTTT	CASRDRGTPGELFF
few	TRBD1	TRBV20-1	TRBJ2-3	TGCAGTGCTGGGACAGGGGGAGATACGCAGTATTTT	CSAGTGGDTQYF
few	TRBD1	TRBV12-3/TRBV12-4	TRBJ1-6	TGTGCCAGTACAGGGGGCGCCCCCTATAATTCACCCCTCCACTTT	CASTGGAPYNSPLHF
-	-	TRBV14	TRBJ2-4	TGTGCCAGCAGCCAAGGGGGCGGCAGGCCTCTAGCCAAAAACATTCAGTACTTC	CASSQGGGRPLAKNIQYF
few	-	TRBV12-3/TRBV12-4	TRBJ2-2	TGTGCCAGCAGACCGCCAAGAAACACCGGGGAGCTGTTTTTT	CASRPPRNTGELFF
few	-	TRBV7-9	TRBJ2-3	TGTGCCAGCAGCCACCCGGGGGAAGGAGATACGCAGTATTTT	CASSHPGEGDTQYF
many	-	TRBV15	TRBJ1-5	TGTGCCACCAGCAGAGATGGCCTCGAGGGGCTCCAGCCCCAGCATTTT	CATSRDGLEGLQPQHF
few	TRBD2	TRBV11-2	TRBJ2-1	TGTGCCAGCAGCGTAGGAGGGCTAGCGGGAGGGTCGGAGTTCTTC	CASSVGGLAGGSEFF
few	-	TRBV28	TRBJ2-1	TGTGCCAGCAGTTTGGGACGACGAGAGCTCTACAATGAGCAGTTCTTC	CASSLGRRELYNEQFF
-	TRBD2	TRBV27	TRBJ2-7	TGTGCCAGCAGTCTACGACTAGCGGGAGTACACGAGCAGTACTTC	CASSLRLAGVHEQYF
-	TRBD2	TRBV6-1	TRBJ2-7	TGTGCCAGCAGCGGGACTAGCGGATCCCCTTACGAGCAGTACTTC	CASSGTSGSPYEQYF
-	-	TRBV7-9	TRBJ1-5	TGTGCCAGCAGCTCGACACAGGGACTTCAGCCCCAGCATTTT	CASSSTQGLQPQHF
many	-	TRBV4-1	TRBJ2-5	TGCGCCAGCAGCCAAGCAGGGAAAGAGACCCAGTACTTC	CASSQAGKETQYF
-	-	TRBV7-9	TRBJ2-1	TGTGCCAGCAGCGACGCCCGAAACTACAATGAGCAGTTCTTC	CASSDARNYNEQFF
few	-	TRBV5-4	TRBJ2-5	TGTGCCAGCAGCTTGGACGGAGAACAAGAGAACCAGTACTTC	CASSLDGEQENQYF
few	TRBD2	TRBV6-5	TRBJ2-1	TGTGCCAGCAGTTACTCGGTAGCGGGAAGCTCCTACAATGAGCAGTTCTTC	CASSYSVAGSSYNEQFF
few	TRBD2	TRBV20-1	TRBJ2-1	TGCAGTGCCATTGAACCGGGACTAGTATACAATGAGCAGTTCTTC	CSAIEPGLVYNEQFF
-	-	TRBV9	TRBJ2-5	TGTGCCAGCAGCGCTTATGGTGAGACCCAGTACTTC	CASSAYGETQYF
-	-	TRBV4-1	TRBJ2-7	TGCGCCAGCAGCCGCGCCGGGACAAGATACGAGCAGTACTTC	CASSRAGTRYEQYF
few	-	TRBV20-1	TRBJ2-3	TGCAGTGCTTGGGAGCCAATGGCTCCTGTGGATACGCAGTATTTT	CSAWEPMAPVDTQYF